This TCR beta chain was observed in a study of shared clonotypes between healthy human individuals. Study-level information: Per donor, CD8 memory used one plate, CD8 naive used two, CD4 memory used three and CD4 naive used three.

Trimming shortened V by 0 bases and J by 4 bases, and 7 bases separated the two germline ends. CDR1 and CDR2 (germline): GTSNPN, SVGIG (reference sequence). The CDR3 extends over 13 amino acids. Investigators divided CD4+ cells into CD45RA+ naive and CD45RA-negative memory subsets. As regards this clone: Other DNA sequences in the sample encode the same CDR3.

Here immunoSEQ multiplex PCR was the method, and the copy in TCRdb shows in-frame clones only, minus some. The table records some 980,000 clones, approximately 76% of them present only once. This TCR came from a man aged 18 to 29 in good health. The material sequenced was memory CD4+ T cells sorted from blood. Subset meaning: CD45RA-negative fraction. The rearrangement uses TRBV30 and TRBJ1-5; D perhaps matches TRBD1 (5 bases). The CDR3 DNA reads TGTGCCTGGAGTGTAGAGGGGAATCAGCCCCAGCATTTT. Its protein is CAWSVEGNQPQHF.